This entry concerns a single TCR beta chain. Antigen specificity is unknown. TCRdb processed the 5' RACE reads anew with MiXCR; each CDR3 protein has one entry. The sample lists 600,000 to 750,000 distinct CDR3 sequences; 10% to 15% were seen once. The source of the sample is a study of T cells after yellow fever vaccination. Trimming removed 0 bases from V and 4 bases from J, with 13 bases in between. CDR1 and CDR2 (germline): LGHNA, YSLEER. The CDR3 consists of 16 residues. Findings of the study overall: The secondary response peaked faster, at day 5 versus 15, but was weaker. Post-booster repertoires contained most primary-vaccination clones again (about 95% CD4, around 89% CD8).

This sample comprised PBMCs, obtained on the day of the yellow fever booster vaccination. The rearrangement joins TRBV4-3 to TRBJ2-1; TRBD1 or TRBD2 may be the D gene (5 bases each). This receptor was obtained from a man younger than 40 who received the YFV17D yellow fever vaccine. In DNA, the CDR3 is TGCGCCAGCAGCCAAGATCAAGGGACCAGTTACAATGAGCAGTTCTTC. It is translated as CASSQDQGTSYNEQFF.